This T cell receptor beta chain emerged from a study of shared clonotypes between healthy human individuals. Study information: A donor's plate count was three for CD4 naive and three for CD4 memory; CD8 naive had two and CD8 memory one.

A remark on this clone: The antigen is unknown. This CDR3 is also generated by other DNA sequences in the sample.

Study results and limitations: Across four donors, naive CD4 shared 4.5% to 6%, naive CD8 more than 3%, memory CD4 less than 2.5%, memory CD8 0.4% to 0.5%.

Tens of thousands of T cell genomes (about 0.2 ug DNA) went into each sorted-subset replicate. Repertoires were generated with immunoSEQ multiplex PCR, while TCRdb's copy carries only in-frame clones and drops some. The sample lists 1,100,000 or so clones; 75% to 85% were seen once. The source is a young man in good health. Some clones in this sample may be carry-over from other donors' samples. Sequencing used memory CD4+ T cells from PBMCs. Noted subset: CD45RA-negative fraction.

The CDR3, as DNA: TGTGCCAGCTCACCGGCGGGCTACGAGCAGTACTTC. Translating gives CASSPAGYEQYF. The V and J genes are TRBV18 and TRBJ2-7; possibly TRBD2 for D (5 bases). This CDR3 region has 12 residues. The germline CDR1 and CDR2 sequences are KGHSH and LQKENI. V dropped 3 bases and J dropped 3 bases, with 6 bases sitting between them.